These T cell receptor beta chains were read from a single sample in a study of T cells in localized non-small cell lung cancer. Here immunoSEQ multiplex PCR was the method, and the copy in TCRdb shows in-frame clones only, minus some. This sample has about 41,000 clones; 75% to 85% occur once, and the top ten carry approximately 8.6%. The sequencing here drew on PBMCs, taken before any cancer treatment. The receptors stem from a man aged 35 to 69 with stage II lung adenocarcinoma. The CDR3 runs from the conserved cysteine through the conserved F or W. Each record gives: clone size, J gene, CDR3 length, D gene, V gene, CDR3 protein, CDR3 DNA. D genes are given only for firm matches. Size is stated for part of the rows, as once, few or many counts, or as a class when the clone is expanded.

abundance: .; j_gene: TRBJ2-1; len: 12; d_gene: .; v_gene: TRBV21-1; CDR3aa: CASSTIPREQFF; CDR3nt: TGTGCCAGCAGCACTATCCCCCGAGAGCAGTTCTTC
abundance: .; j_gene: TRBJ2-7; len: 13; d_gene: .; v_gene: TRBV7-2; CDR3aa: CASSWDTSYEQYF; CDR3nt: TGTGCCAGCAGCTGGGACACCTCCTACGAGCAGTACTTC
abundance: .; j_gene: TRBJ1-6; len: 14; d_gene: .; v_gene: TRBV11-2; CDR3aa: CASSWTAYNSPLHF; CDR3nt: TGTGCCAGCAGCTGGACAGCATATAATTCACCCCTCCACTTT
abundance: .; j_gene: TRBJ1-1; len: 15; d_gene: .; v_gene: TRBV5-6; CDR3aa: CASSSPEREDTEAFF; CDR3nt: TGTGCCAGCAGCTCCCCTGAGAGGGAAGACACTGAAGCTTTCTTT
abundance: .; j_gene: TRBJ1-5; len: 12; d_gene: .; v_gene: TRBV6-6; CDR3aa: CASSYVGGPQHF; CDR3nt: TGTGCCAGCAGTTACGTCGGGGGGCCCCAGCATTTT
abundance: .; j_gene: TRBJ2-5; len: 14; d_gene: .; v_gene: TRBV2; CDR3aa: CASRLEVASETQYF; CDR3nt: TGTGCCAGCAGATTGGAGGTAGCTTCAGAGACCCAGTACTTC
abundance: .; j_gene: TRBJ1-1; len: 14; d_gene: .; v_gene: TRBV2; CDR3aa: CASSSSGTARGAFF; CDR3nt: TGTGCCAGCAGCAGTTCTGGGACTGCTCGTGGGGCTTTCTTT
abundance: .; j_gene: TRBJ2-1; len: 15; d_gene: TRBD1; v_gene: TRBV6-6; CDR3aa: CASSYGQGAYDEQFF; CDR3nt: TGTGCCAGCAGTTACGGCCAGGGGGCGTATGATGAGCAGTTCTTC
abundance: .; j_gene: TRBJ2-7; len: 15; d_gene: TRBD2; v_gene: TRBV7-9; CDR3aa: CASSFTGTSEYEQYF; CDR3nt: TGTGCCAGCAGCTTCACCGGGACTAGCGAATACGAGCAGTACTTC
abundance: .; j_gene: TRBJ1-1; len: 14; d_gene: .; v_gene: TRBV27; CDR3aa: CASSLYPQAGEAFF; CDR3nt: TGTGCCAGCAGTTTATATCCCCAGGCGGGGGAAGCTTTCTTT
abundance: .; j_gene: TRBJ2-3; len: 13; d_gene: TRBD1; v_gene: TRBV30; CDR3aa: CAVTGASTDTQYF; CDR3nt: TGTGCCGTAACAGGGGCTAGCACAGATACGCAGTATTTT
abundance: .; j_gene: TRBJ2-2; len: 14; d_gene: TRBD1; v_gene: TRBV5-1; CDR3aa: CASSTGQGTGELFF; CDR3nt: TGCGCCAGCAGCACCGGACAGGGCACCGGGGAGCTGTTTTTT
abundance: .; j_gene: TRBJ2-6; len: 17; d_gene: TRBD2; v_gene: TRBV9; CDR3aa: CASSYSGRAFGANVLTF; CDR3nt: TGTGCCAGCAGCTATAGCGGGAGGGCCTTTGGGGCCAACGTCCTGACTTTC
abundance: few; j_gene: TRBJ2-2; len: 16; d_gene: TRBD1; v_gene: TRBV7-6; CDR3aa: CASSDPDRAYTGELFF; CDR3nt: TGTGCCAGCAGCGATCCCGACAGGGCTTACACCGGGGAGCTGTTTTTT
abundance: .; j_gene: TRBJ1-1; len: 16; d_gene: .; v_gene: TRBV7-3; CDR3aa: CASSSDARGEGTEAFF; CDR3nt: TGTGCCAGCAGCTCCGACGCCCGAGGGGAAGGGACTGAAGCTTTCTTT
abundance: .; j_gene: TRBJ2-1; len: 16; d_gene: TRBD2; v_gene: TRBV5-4; CDR3aa: CASSSPGLAGAWEQFF; CDR3nt: TGTGCCAGCAGCTCTCCGGGACTAGCGGGAGCCTGGGAGCAGTTCTTC
abundance: .; j_gene: TRBJ2-7; len: 13; d_gene: .; v_gene: TRBV27; CDR3aa: CASSPGIHYEQYF; CDR3nt: TGTGCCAGCAGCCCCGGGATCCACTACGAGCAGTACTTC
abundance: .; j_gene: TRBJ2-2; len: 16; d_gene: .; v_gene: TRBV9; CDR3aa: CASSVAAQGSPSELFF; CDR3nt: TGTGCCAGCAGCGTAGCGGCCCAGGGGAGTCCGTCGGAGCTGTTTTTT
abundance: .; j_gene: TRBJ2-7; len: 15; d_gene: TRBD2; v_gene: TRBV7-2; CDR3aa: CASSLLAGGAYEQYF; CDR3nt: TGTGCCAGCAGCTTACTAGCGGGAGGAGCCTACGAGCAGTACTTC
abundance: .; j_gene: TRBJ2-7; len: 14; d_gene: TRBD1; v_gene: TRBV15; CDR3aa: CATSVGQGTYEQYF; CDR3nt: TGTGCCACCAGCGTGGGACAGGGAACCTACGAGCAGTACTTC
abundance: .; j_gene: TRBJ2-2; len: 12; d_gene: .; v_gene: TRBV28; CDR3aa: CASLRYTGELFF; CDR3nt: TGTGCCAGCCTCCGGTACACCGGGGAGCTGTTTTTT
abundance: .; j_gene: TRBJ2-1; len: 15; d_gene: TRBD2; v_gene: TRBV7-9; CDR3aa: CASRPTSEDYNEQFF; CDR3nt: TGTGCCAGCAGACCCACTAGCGAGGACTACAATGAGCAGTTCTTC
abundance: .; j_gene: TRBJ2-3; len: 16; d_gene: TRBD2; v_gene: TRBV5-6; CDR3aa: CASSSSGTSRTDTQYF; CDR3nt: TGTGCCAGCAGCTCATCCGGGACTAGCCGCACAGATACGCAGTATTTT
abundance: .; j_gene: TRBJ2-7; len: 14; d_gene: .; v_gene: TRBV2; CDR3aa: CASSEKALAYEQYF; CDR3nt: TGTGCCAGCAGTGAGAAAGCTCTAGCTTACGAGCAGTACTTC
abundance: .; j_gene: TRBJ1-5; len: 15; d_gene: TRBD1; v_gene: TRBV28; CDR3aa: CASRRDREGNQPQHF; CDR3nt: TGTGCCAGCAGGAGGGACAGGGAGGGCAATCAGCCCCAGCATTTT
abundance: few; j_gene: TRBJ1-5; len: 13; d_gene: TRBD1; v_gene: TRBV2; CDR3aa: CASTGQGDQPQHF; CDR3nt: TGTGCCAGCACTGGACAGGGAGATCAGCCCCAGCATTTT